This paragraph covers one T cell receptor (beta chain) sequence. Source study methods: Cell counts per sample came from amplifying reference gene primers. Method: immunoSEQ multiplex PCR; TCRdb's copy keeps in-frame clones and lacks some. The DNA gave D and trimming, while V, J and clone size come from that table. The table shows over 55,000 clones, with 91% occurring only once. The sample is drawn from a study of blood T cell repertoires in COVID-19. Study-level background: Italy, Spain and the United States were the sources of the convalescent and acute COVID-19 samples.

V shed 6 bases and J shed 4 bases, with 17 bases lying between them. Germline V gene data show CDR1 as SGHNT and CDR2 as YYREEE (reference sequence). This CDR3 comprises 15 residues. This TCR was sampled from a human donor in a cohort sampled during active COVID-19. J is TRBJ1-3 and V is TRBV5-4; possible D gene TRBD1, 6 bases. The sequencing input was peripheral blood. CDR3 amino acids: CASNSQGIGGNTIYF. The CDR3 DNA is TGTGCCAGCAACTCGCAGGGGATCGGCGGAAACACCATATATTTT.